This passage covers 19 T cell receptor beta chains from one sample sequenced in a study of blood T cell repertoires in COVID-19. Produced via immunoSEQ multiplex PCR; TCRdb's table is partial and in-frame only. The sample records about 210,000 clones, 87% being singletons. Sequences were obtained from peripheral blood. These receptors all stem from a man in his 60s who had recovered from COVID-19.

The V call is TRBV19, the J call TRBJ1-5, with D uncertain. This CDR3 spans 16 amino acids. The germline V and J ends were trimmed by 1 base and 2 bases, with 12 bases remaining between them. CDR1 LNHDA and CDR2 SQIVND come from the germline V gene (reference sequence). In DNA form, the CDR3 reads TGTGCCAGTAGTATAGGAGAGGGTAAGGGCAATCAGCCCCAGCATTTT. It yields the protein CASSIGEGKGNQPQHF.

Written as DNA, the CDR3 is TGTGCCAGCAGCTTAGCGCTACGGGGAGCTCGGGCTTTCTTT. This sequence encodes CASSLALRGARAFF. The V and J genes are TRBV7-9 and TRBJ1-1; D uncertain. Trimming removed 0 bases from V and 11 bases from J, with 16 bases in between. The CDR3 contains 14 residues. Looked up from germline, CDR1 is SEHNR and CDR2 is FQNEAQ (reference sequence).

The rearrangement links TRBV27 to TRBJ1-3, with TRBD1 matching over 7 bases. The CDR3 contains 15 residues. Losses at the gene ends were 7 bases for V and 0 bases for J; bases not matched to a gene: 6. Germline assignment: CDR1 MNHEY and CDR2 SMNVEV (reference sequence). The CDR3 here is CASKKGAGSGNTIYF. CDR3 nucleotides: TGTGCCAGCAAAAAGGGGGCCGGCTCTGGAAACACCATATATTTT.

This sequence joins TRBV9 and TRBJ2-1; perhaps TRBD1 as D (5 bases). From germline, CDR1 is SGDLS and CDR2 YYNGEE. The germline V and J ends were trimmed by 4 bases and 7 bases, with 18 bases remaining between them. The CDR3 has 15 amino acids. The CDR3 sequence: CASSPYLGAVNEQFF. In nucleotides, the CDR3 is TGTGCCAGCAGCCCCTACCTAGGGGCTGTTAATGAGCAGTTCTTC.

The rearrangement uses TRBV6-6 and TRBJ2-7; TRBD2 is a possible D gene (5 bases). Germline V CDR1 and CDR2: MNHNY, SVGAGI (reference sequence). V lost 5 bases to trimming and J lost 1 base, with 9 bases between them. The CDR3 spans 13 residues. Here the CDR3 reads CASSSGGSYEQYF. The CDR3 coding sequence is TGTGCCAGCAGTAGTGGCGGGTCCTACGAGCAGTACTTC.

The V gene is TRBV5-4, the J gene TRBJ2-5; 8 bases align to TRBD2. The CDR3 is 17 residues long. Germline CDR1 reads SGHNT; CDR2 reads YYREEE (reference sequence). The V gene end was trimmed by 4 bases and the J gene end by 2 bases; junction bases not matched to a gene: 13. CDR3 sequence: CASSSFSGGPGQETQYF. CDR3 nucleotide sequence: TGTGCCAGCAGCAGTTTCTCGGGGGGGCCGGGACAAGAGACCCAGTACTTC.

This clone occurred once. The chain carries TRBV11-3 and TRBJ2-2; the match to TRBD2 covers 12 bases. After removal of 7 bases from V and 2 bases from J, the junction contained 8 bases not matched to a gene. CDR3 length equals 17 residues. Germline CDR1 SGHNT, CDR2 YENEEA. The CDR3, as DNA: TGTGCCAGCACCGCAGGGGGACTAGCGGGTAACACCGGGGAGCTGTTTTTT. Protein sequence: CASTAGGLAGNTGELFF.

The chain links TRBV30 to TRBJ1-2; 9 bases are a match to TRBD1. Trimming took 3 bases from V and 0 from J; bases not matched to a gene: 5. Germline V gene data show CDR1 as GTSNPN and CDR2 as SVGIG (reference sequence). The length of the CDR3 is 15 residues. The CDR3 nucleotides read TGTGCCTGGAGAGAAACAGGGGGCTCTAACTATGGCTACACCTTC. Protein: CAWRETGGSNYGYTF.

V gene TRBV19 combines with J gene TRBJ1-5, with D possibly TRBD1 on 6 matching bases. The CDR3 consists of 13 residues. Germline loops: CDR1 LNHDA, CDR2 SQIVND (reference sequence). Trimming took off 3 bases at V and 10 bases at J, with 13 bases between the two ends. CDR3 bases: TGTGCCAGTAGTATCACAGGGCCCAGTCCCCAGCATTTT. This translates into CASSITGPSPQHF.

V gene TRBV6-1 combines with J gene TRBJ2-5; 7 positions agree with TRBD2. The CDR3 runs 14 residues. J lost 10 bases, V lost 3 bases, and 11 bases had no gene match. Germline V lookup: CDR1 MNHNS, CDR2 SASEGT. This chain's CDR3 is CASSEGPIRGVQYF. The CDR3 DNA sequence: TGTGCCAGCAGTGAGGGACCCATTCGGGGGGTCCAGTACTTC.

The CDR3: CASVGENYGYTF. The CDR3 DNA follows: TGTGCCAGCGTTGGGGAGAACTATGGCTACACCTTC. V and J are TRBV27 and TRBJ1-2; D gene ambiguous. V was clipped by 8 bases and J by 2 bases, with 9 bases between them. This CDR3 is 12 amino acids long. Looked up from germline, CDR1 is MNHEY and CDR2 is SMNVEV (reference sequence).

The chain uses TRBV7-3 and TRBJ1-2; no reliable D call. The ends were cut back, 5 bases at V and 3 bases at J, with 10 bases in the middle. This CDR3 comprises 13 residues. CDR1 is SGHTA and CDR2 is FQGTGA in the germline V gene. The chain's CDR3 is CASSPHSDYGYTF. In DNA form, the CDR3 reads TGTGCCAGCAGCCCCCACAGTGACTATGGCTACACCTTC.

This chain links TRBV7-2 with TRBJ1-1, with 7 bases matching TRBD1. Germline assignment: CDR1 SGHTA and CDR2 FQGNSA. With V trimmed by 6 bases and J by 12 bases, 13 bases remained unmatched. The length of the CDR3 is 13 residues. The CDR3 reads CASSPGGAGGSFF. CDR3 DNA sequence: TGTGCCAGCAGTCCCGGAGGTGCAGGGGGTTCTTTCTTT. The whole variable domain, filled in from reference TRBV7-2 and TRBJ1-1, reads GAGVSQSPSNKVTEKGKDVELRCDPISGHTALYWYRQSLGQGLEFLIYFQGNSAPDKSGLPSDRFSAERTGGSVSTLTIQRTQQEDSAVYLCASSPGGAGGSFFGQGTRLTVV.

V and J are TRBV19 and TRBJ2-7; D remains ambiguous. Germline CDR1 LNHDA, CDR2 SQIVND (reference sequence). This CDR3 region has 11 residues. V lost 5 bases and J 5 bases, leaving 7 bases between the germline ends. The chain's CDR3 is CASSSPDEQYF. As DNA, the CDR3 is TGTGCCAGTAGTTCCCCCGACGAGCAGTACTTC.

The chain couples TRBV6-6 to TRBJ2-7; 9 bases map to TRBD1. Germline trimming cut 5 bases from V and 1 base from J; bases unmatched to any gene: 9. Germline V gives CDR1 MNHNY, CDR2 SVGAGI (reference sequence). The CDR3 runs to 16 residues. The CDR3 is CASSPHAGTGSYEQYF. The DNA for the CDR3 is TGTGCCAGCAGTCCCCATGCCGGGACAGGGTCCTACGAGCAGTACTTC.

This chain links TRBV7-2 with TRBJ1-2; 7 bases align to TRBD1. Trimming at V came to 5 bases and at J to 0 bases, leaving 3 bases not matched to a gene. Per the germline V gene, CDR1 is SGHTA and CDR2 is FQGNSA. The CDR3 is 14 residues long. The CDR3 loop is CASSPDRANYGYTF. In nucleotides, the CDR3 is TGTGCCAGCAGCCCAGACAGGGCTAACTATGGCTACACCTTC.

The J gene is TRBJ2-1, the V gene TRBV25-1; 7 nucleotides match TRBD1. Losses at the gene ends were 0 bases for V and 7 bases for J; bases not matched to a gene: 6. Germline V CDR1 and CDR2: MGHDK, SYGVNS. The CDR3 totals 15 residues. The CDR3 nucleotides are TGTGCCAGCAGTGAATATAGAGAGGGGGCAAATGAGCAGTTCTTC. This gives the protein CASSEYREGANEQFF.

As for this clone: Different DNA sequences within this sample yield the same CDR3. The chain links TRBV24-1 to TRBJ2-2, with 8 bases identical to TRBD1. This CDR3 contains 16 residues. From germline, CDR1 is KGHDR and CDR2 SFDVKD. After removal of 4 bases from V and 1 base from J, the junction contained 4 bases not matched to a gene. CDR3 sequence reads: CATSDPGTGNTGELFF. The CDR3 nucleotides read TGTGCCACCAGTGACCCCGGGACAGGGAACACCGGGGAGCTGTTTTTT.

The chain couples TRBV5-4 to TRBJ2-1, with 10 bases matching TRBD2. Germline V CDR1 and CDR2: SGHNT, YYREEE (reference sequence). The CDR3 runs to 15 residues. The junction had 8 bases not matched to a gene; V was cut back by 3 bases and J by 8 bases. The CDR3 loop is CASSSKTSGFYEQFF. DNA for the CDR3: TGTGCCAGCAGCTCCAAGACTAGCGGGTTCTATGAGCAGTTCTTC.